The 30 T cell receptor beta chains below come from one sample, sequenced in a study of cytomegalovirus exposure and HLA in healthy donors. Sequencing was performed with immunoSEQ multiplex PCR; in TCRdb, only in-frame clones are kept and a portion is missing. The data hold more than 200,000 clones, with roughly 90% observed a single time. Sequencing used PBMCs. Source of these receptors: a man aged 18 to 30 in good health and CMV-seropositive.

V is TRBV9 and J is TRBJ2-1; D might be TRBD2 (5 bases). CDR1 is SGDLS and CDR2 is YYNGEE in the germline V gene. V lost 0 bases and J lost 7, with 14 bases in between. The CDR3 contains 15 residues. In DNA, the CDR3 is TGTGCCAGCAGCGTAGCGAGGTCCGGCGGGAATGAGCAGTTCTTC. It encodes CASSVARSGGNEQFF.

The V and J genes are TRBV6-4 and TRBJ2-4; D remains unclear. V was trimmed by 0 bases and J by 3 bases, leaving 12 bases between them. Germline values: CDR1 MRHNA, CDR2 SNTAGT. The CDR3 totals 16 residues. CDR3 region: CASSDSVGSGKNIQYF. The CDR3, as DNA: TGTGCCAGCAGTGACTCAGTAGGGTCTGGCAAAAACATTCAGTACTTC.

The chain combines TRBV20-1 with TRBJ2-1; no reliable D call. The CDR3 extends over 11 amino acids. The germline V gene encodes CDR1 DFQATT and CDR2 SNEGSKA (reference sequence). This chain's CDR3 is CRTQYGDEQFF. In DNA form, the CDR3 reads TGCAGGACCCAATATGGAGATGAGCAGTTCTTC.

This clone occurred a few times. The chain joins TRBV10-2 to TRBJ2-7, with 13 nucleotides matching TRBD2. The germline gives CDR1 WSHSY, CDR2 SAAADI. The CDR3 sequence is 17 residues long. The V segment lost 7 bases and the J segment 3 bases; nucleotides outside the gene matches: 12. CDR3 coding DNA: TGCGCCAGCATTAGAAGGACTAGCGGGAGCCCCCTCTACGAGCAGTACTTC. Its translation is CASIRRTSGSPLYEQYF.

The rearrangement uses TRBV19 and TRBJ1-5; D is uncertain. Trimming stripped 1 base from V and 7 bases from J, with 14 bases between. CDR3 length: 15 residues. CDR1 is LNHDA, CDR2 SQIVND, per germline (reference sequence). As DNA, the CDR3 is TGTGCCAGTAGTATAGTCCGGGGTTGGAACCAGCCCCAGCATTTT. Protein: CASSIVRGWNQPQHF. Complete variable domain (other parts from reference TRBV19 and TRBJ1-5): DGGITQSPKYLFRKEGQNVTLSCEQNLNHDAMYWYRQDPGQGLRLIYYSQIVNDFQKGDIAEGYSVSREKKESFPLTVTSAQKNPTAFYLCASSIVRGWNQPQHFGDGTRLSIL.

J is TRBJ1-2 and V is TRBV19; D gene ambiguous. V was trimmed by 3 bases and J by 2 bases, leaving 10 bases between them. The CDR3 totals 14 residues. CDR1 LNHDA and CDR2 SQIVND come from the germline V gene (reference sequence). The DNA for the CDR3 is TGTGCCAGTAGTATCCCCGGGCCGAACTATGGCTACACCTTC. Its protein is CASSIPGPNYGYTF.

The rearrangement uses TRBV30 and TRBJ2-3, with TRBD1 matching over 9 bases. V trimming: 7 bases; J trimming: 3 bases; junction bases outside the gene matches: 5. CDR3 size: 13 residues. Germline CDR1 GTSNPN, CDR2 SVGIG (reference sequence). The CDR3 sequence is CAYDRGWTDTQYF. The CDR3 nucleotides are TGTGCCTACGACAGGGGGTGGACAGATACGCAGTATTTT.

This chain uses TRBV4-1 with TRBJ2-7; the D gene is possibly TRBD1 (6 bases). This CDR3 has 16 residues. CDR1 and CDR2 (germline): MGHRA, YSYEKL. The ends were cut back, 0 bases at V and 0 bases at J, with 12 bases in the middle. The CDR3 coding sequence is TGCGCCAGCAGCCAAGACGTCGGACAGCTCTCCTACGAGCAGTACTTC. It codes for CASSQDVGQLSYEQYF.

The CDR3 coding sequence is TGCGCCAGCAGCAGATTCCCATCGGTTGGCACAGATACGCAGTATTTT. Translating gives CASSRFPSVGTDTQYF. The V call is TRBV5-1, the J call TRBJ2-3; D is unclear. The V gene lost 4 bases and the J gene lost 1 base, with 16 bases spanning the gap. CDR1 and CDR2 from the germline V gene are SGHRS and YFSETQ. The CDR3 runs 16 residues.

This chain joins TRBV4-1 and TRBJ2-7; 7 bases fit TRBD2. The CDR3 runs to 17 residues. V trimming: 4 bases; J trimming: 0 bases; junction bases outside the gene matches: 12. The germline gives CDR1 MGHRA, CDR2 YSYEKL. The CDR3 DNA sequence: TGCGCCAGCAGCCGAATAGCGGTGGGAGGGCCCTCCTACGAGCAGTACTTC. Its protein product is CASSRIAVGGPSYEQYF.

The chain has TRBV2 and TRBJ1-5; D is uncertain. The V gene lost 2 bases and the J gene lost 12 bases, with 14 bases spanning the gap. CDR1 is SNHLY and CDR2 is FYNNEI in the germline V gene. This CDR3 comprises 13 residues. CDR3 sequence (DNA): TGTGCCAGCAGTGAATTGGGTCGTGAGGACCAGCATTTT. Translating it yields CASSELGREDQHF. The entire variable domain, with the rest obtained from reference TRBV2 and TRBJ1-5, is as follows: EPEVTQTPSHQVTQMGQEVILRCVPISNHLYFYWYRQILGQKVEFLVSFYNNEISEKSEIFDDQFSVERPDGSNFTLKIRSTKLEDSAMYFCASSELGREDQHFGDGTRLSIL.

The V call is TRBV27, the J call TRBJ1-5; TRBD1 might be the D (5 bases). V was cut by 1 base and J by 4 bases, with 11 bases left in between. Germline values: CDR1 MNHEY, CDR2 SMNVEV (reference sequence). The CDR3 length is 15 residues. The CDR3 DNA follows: TGTGCCAGCAGTTTATGGGGGGGGATGAATCAGCCCCAGCATTTT. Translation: CASSLWGGMNQPQHF.

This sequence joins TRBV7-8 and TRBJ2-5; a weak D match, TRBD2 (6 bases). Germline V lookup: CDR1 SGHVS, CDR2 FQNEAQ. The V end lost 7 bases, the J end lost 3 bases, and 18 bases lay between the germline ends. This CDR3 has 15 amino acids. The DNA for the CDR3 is TGTGCCAGCACCATCCTCAGCGGGTTTAAAGAGACCCAGTACTTC. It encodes CASTILSGFKETQYF.

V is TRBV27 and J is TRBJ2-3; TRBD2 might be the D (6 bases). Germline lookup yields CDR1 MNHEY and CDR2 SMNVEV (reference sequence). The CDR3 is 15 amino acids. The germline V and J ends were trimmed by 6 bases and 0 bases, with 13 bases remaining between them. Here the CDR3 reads CASRFLATSTDTQYF. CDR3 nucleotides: TGTGCCAGCAGGTTTCTAGCGACCAGCACAGATACGCAGTATTTT.

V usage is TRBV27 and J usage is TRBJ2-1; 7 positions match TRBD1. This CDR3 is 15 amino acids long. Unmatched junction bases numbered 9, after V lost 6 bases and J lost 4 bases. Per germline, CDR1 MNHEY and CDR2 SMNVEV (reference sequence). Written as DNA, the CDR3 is TGTGCCAGCAGATCCGGGACAGAGACATACAATGAGCAGTTCTTC. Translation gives CASRSGTETYNEQFF.

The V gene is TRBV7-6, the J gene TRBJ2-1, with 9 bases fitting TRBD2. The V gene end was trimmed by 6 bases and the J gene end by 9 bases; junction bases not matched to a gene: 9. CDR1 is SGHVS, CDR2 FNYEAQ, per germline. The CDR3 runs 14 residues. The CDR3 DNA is TGTGCCAGCAGTCTGTCTGCAGCGGGAGGTGAGCAGTTCTTC. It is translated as CASSLSAAGGEQFF. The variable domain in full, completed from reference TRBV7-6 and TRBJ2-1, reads GAGVSQSPRYKVTKRGQDVALRCDPISGHVSLYWYRQALGQGPEFLTYFNYEAQQDKSGLPNDRFSAERPEGSISTLTIQRTEQRDSAMYRCASSLSAAGGEQFFGPGTRLTVL.

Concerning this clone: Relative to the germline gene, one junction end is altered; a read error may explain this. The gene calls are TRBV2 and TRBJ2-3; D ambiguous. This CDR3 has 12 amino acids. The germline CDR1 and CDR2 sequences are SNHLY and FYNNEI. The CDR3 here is CASSKALDTQYF. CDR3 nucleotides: TGTGCCAGCAGTAAAGCGTTAGATACGCAGTATTTT.

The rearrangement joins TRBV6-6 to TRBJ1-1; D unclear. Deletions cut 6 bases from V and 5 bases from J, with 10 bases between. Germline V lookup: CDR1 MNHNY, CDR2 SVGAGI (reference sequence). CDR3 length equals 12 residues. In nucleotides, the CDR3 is TGTGCCAGCAGGCCTGGCTCGACTGAAGCTTTCTTT. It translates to CASRPGSTEAFF.

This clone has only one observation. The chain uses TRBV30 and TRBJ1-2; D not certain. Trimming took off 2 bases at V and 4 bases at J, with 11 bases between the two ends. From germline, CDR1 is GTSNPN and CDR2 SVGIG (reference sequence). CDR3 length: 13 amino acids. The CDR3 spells CAWSSQLIYGYTF. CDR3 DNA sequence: TGTGCCTGGAGTTCCCAACTGATCTATGGCTACACCTTC. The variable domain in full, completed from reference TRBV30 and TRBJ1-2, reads SQTIHQWPATLVQPVGSPLSLECTVEGTSNPNLYWYRQAAGRGLQLLFYSVGIGQISSEVPQNLSASRPQDRQFILSSKKLLLSDSGFYLCAWSSQLIYGYTFGSGTRLTVV.

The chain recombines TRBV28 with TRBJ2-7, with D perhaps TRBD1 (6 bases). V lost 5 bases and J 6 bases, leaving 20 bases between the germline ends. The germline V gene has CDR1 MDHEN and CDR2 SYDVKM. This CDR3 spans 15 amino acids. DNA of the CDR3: TGTGCCAGCAGTGAGCCGGTGAACAGGGATCCCGAGCAGTACTTC. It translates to CASSEPVNRDPEQYF.

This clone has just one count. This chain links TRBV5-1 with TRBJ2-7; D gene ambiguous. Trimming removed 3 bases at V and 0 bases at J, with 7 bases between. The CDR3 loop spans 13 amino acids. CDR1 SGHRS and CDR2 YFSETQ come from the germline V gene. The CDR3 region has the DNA TGCGCCAGCAGCTACAGTCCCTCCTACGAGCAGTACTTC. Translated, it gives CASSYSPSYEQYF.

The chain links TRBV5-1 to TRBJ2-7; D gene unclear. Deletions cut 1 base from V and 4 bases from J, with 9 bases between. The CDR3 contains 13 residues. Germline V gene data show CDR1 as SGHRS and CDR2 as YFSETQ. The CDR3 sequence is CASSLKGPYEQYF. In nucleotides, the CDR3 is TGCGCCAGCAGCTTGAAGGGTCCTTACGAGCAGTACTTC.

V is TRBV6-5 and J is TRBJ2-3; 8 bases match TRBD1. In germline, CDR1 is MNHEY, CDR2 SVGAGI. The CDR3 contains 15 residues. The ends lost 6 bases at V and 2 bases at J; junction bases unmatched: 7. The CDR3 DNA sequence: TGTGCCAGCAGCCCCACCAGGGGGCCCACAGATACGCAGTATTTT. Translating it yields CASSPTRGPTDTQYF.

The CDR3 spells CASSFPAGAPNEQFF. CDR3 bases: TGTGCCAGCAGTTTCCCTGCCGGGGCTCCCAATGAGCAGTTCTTC. The chain has TRBV27 and TRBJ2-1; D possibly matches TRBD1 or TRBD2 (5 bases each). Germline V lookup: CDR1 MNHEY, CDR2 SMNVEV (reference sequence). The CDR3 is 15 residues long. Deletions cut 3 bases from V and 6 bases from J, with 15 bases between.

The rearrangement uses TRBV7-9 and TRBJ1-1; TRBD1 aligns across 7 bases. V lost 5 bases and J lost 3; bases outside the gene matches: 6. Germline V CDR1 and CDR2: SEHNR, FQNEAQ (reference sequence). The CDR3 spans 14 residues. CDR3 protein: CASSRQGGDTEAFF. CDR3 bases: TGTGCCAGCAGCCGCCAGGGGGGGGACACTGAAGCTTTCTTT.

The DNA of the CDR3 is TGTGCCAGCAGTTCATTAGGGGACAGGGGCCACGAGCAGTACTTC. Translated, it gives CASSSLGDRGHEQYF. The genes are TRBV28 and TRBJ2-7; TRBD1 aligns across 10 bases. This CDR3 comprises 15 residues. After removal of 4 bases from V and 5 bases from J, the junction contained 8 bases not matched to a gene. Germline V gene data show CDR1 as MDHEN and CDR2 as SYDVKM.

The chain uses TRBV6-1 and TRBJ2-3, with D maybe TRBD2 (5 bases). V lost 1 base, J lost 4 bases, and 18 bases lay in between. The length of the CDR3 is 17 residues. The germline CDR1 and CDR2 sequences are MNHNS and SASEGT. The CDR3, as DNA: TGTGCCAGCAGTGAAGGGGTGACTAACCTCTCCGCAGATACGCAGTATTTT. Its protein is CASSEGVTNLSADTQYF.

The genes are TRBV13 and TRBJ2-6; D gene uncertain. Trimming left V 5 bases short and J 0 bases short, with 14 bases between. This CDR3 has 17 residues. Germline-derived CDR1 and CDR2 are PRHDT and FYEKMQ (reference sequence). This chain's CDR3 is CASSPPPAPSGANVLTF. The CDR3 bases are TGTGCCAGCAGCCCCCCCCCGGCCCCCTCTGGGGCCAACGTCCTGACTTTC.

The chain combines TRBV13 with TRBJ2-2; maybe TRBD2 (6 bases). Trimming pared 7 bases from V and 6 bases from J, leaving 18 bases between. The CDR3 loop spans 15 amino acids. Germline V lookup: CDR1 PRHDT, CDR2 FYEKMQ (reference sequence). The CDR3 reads CASTRGARGAGELFF. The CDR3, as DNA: TGTGCCAGCACCCGCGGGGCCCGCGGGGCCGGGGAGCTGTTTTTT.

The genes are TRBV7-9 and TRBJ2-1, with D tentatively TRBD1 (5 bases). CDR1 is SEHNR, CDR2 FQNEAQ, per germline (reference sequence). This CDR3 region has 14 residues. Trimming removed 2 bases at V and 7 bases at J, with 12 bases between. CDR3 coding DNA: TGTGCCAGCAGCTTATCAGGGTTTATGAATGAGCAGTTCTTC. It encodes CASSLSGFMNEQFF.